This passage covers 26 T cell receptor beta chains from one sample sequenced in a study of identical twins. Each CDR3 protein gets one entry after TCRdb re-called the 5' RACE reads with MiXCR. The sample contains 400,000 to 550,000 distinct CDR3 sequences, 20% to 30% of which appear only once. This sample also appeared in a second study, on T cells expressing NK-cell markers.

Input material: CD4+ T cells sorted from blood. The receptor source for this set is a woman aged 18 to 35 in good health.

The chain employs TRBV6-4 and TRBJ2-3, with a weak D call TRBD2 (5 bases). Per the germline V gene, CDR1 is MRHNA and CDR2 is SNTAGT. The CDR3 consists of 14 residues. V gave up 6 bases and J gave up 1 base, with 11 bases separating them. The CDR3 sequence is CASSVEGGTDTQYF. In DNA, the CDR3 is TGTGCCAGCAGCGTTGAGGGAGGCACAGATACGCAGTATTTT.

This clonotype was found a few times. V is TRBV12-3 or TRBV12-4 and J is TRBJ2-2; D is possibly TRBD1 (6 bases). This CDR3 spans 15 amino acids. V was pared by 7 bases and J by 4 bases, with 16 bases between. The CDR3 DNA sequence: TGTGCCAGCACCATATGGCAGGGGTTCACCGGGGAGCTGTTTTTT. It encodes CASTIWQGFTGELFF.

The chain links TRBV9 to TRBJ2-3, with D possibly TRBD1 on 5 matching bases. Germline CDR1 is SGDLS and CDR2 is YYNGEE. V was clipped by 2 bases and J by 5 bases, with 15 bases between them. The CDR3 is 15 residues long. Here the CDR3 reads CASSVTQVFQDTQYF. In DNA, the CDR3 is TGTGCCAGCAGCGTGACACAGGTTTTTCAAGATACGCAGTATTTT.

The chain carries TRBV2 and TRBJ2-3, with 8 nucleotides matching TRBD2. V gave up 5 bases and J gave up 4 bases; unmatched junction bases: 8. Germline CDR1 SNHLY, CDR2 FYNNEI. CDR3 size: 15 residues. CDR3 DNA sequence: TGTGCCAGCAGTTGGCCGAGCGGGAGATCAGATACGCAGTATTTT. It yields the protein CASSWPSGRSDTQYF.

This chain uses TRBV20-1 with TRBJ2-3; D is unresolved. The CDR3 is made up of 13 amino acids. Germline CDR1 DFQATT, CDR2 SNEGSKA (reference sequence). With 6 bases removed from V and 2 bases from J, the gap between germline ends came to 12 bases. CDR3 DNA: TGCAGTGCGGGGAAAGAGGCCACAGATACGCAGTATTTT. Its protein product is CSAGKEATDTQYF.

V and J are TRBV7-9 and TRBJ2-5; TRBD2 matches 10 bases. Per the germline V gene, CDR1 is SEHNR and CDR2 is FQNEAQ (reference sequence). J lost 3 bases, V lost 5 bases, and 6 bases had no gene match. The CDR3 has 15 residues. CDR3 residues: CASSPGLAVEETQYF. The CDR3 DNA is TGTGCCAGCAGCCCAGGACTAGCGGTCGAAGAGACCCAGTACTTC.

This rearrangement joins TRBV5-1 to TRBJ2-5; TRBD2 matches at 8 bases. The CDR3 has 14 amino acids. The V gene's germline CDR1 is SGHRS and CDR2 YFSETQ. Germline trimming cut 3 bases from V and 4 bases from J; bases unmatched to any gene: 5. CDR3 coding DNA: TGCGCCAGCAGCTCAGGACTAGCCCGAGAGACCCAGTACTTC. Protein: CASSSGLARETQYF. The whole variable domain, filled in from reference TRBV5-1 and TRBJ2-5, reads KAGVTQTPRYLIKTRGQQVTLSCSPISGHRSVSWYQQTPGQGLQFLFEYFSETQRNKGNFPGRFSGRQFSNSRSEMNVSTLELGDSALYLCASSSGLARETQYFGPGTRLLVL.

This chain's CDR3 is CSAGLPQRYTDTQYF. In DNA, the CDR3 is TGCAGTGCTGGCCTCCCCCAGCGGTACACAGATACGCAGTATTTT. This sequence joins TRBV20-1 and TRBJ2-3; TRBD2 might be the D (5 bases). The CDR3 totals 15 residues. The germline V gene encodes CDR1 DFQATT and CDR2 SNEGSKA (reference sequence). Trimming shortened V by 5 bases and J by 2 bases, and 17 bases separated the two germline ends.

The table lists this clonotype with a few counts. The chain couples TRBV5-1 to TRBJ1-3; D unclear. Germline V gene sequence: CDR1 SGHRS, CDR2 YFSETQ. The CDR3 runs to 15 residues. V lost 0 bases and J 0 bases, leaving 7 bases between the germline ends. The CDR3 is CASSLEWVSGNTIYF. The CDR3 DNA is TGCGCCAGCAGCTTGGAATGGGTCTCTGGAAACACCATATATTTT.

This clonotype has only a few counts. The CDR3 spells CASSRRRGPTGELFF. CDR3 nucleotide sequence: TGTGCCAGCAGTCGACGCAGGGGTCCCACCGGGGAGCTGTTTTTT. This chain connects TRBV12-3 or TRBV12-4 to TRBJ2-2, with D perhaps matching TRBD1 (6 bases). The V end was cut by 5 bases, the J end by 4 bases, with 14 bases between. The CDR3 is 15 residues long.

This clonotype was observed a few times. The chain has TRBV6-5 and TRBJ1-4, with 10 bases lining up with TRBD1. Trimming at V came to 2 bases and at J to 8 bases, leaving 2 bases not matched to a gene. Germline CDR1 reads MNHEY; CDR2 reads SVGAGI. CDR3 length: 14 amino acids. The CDR3 loop is CASSYDRGREKLFF. DNA for the CDR3: TGTGCCAGCAGTTACGACAGGGGGCGGGAAAAACTGTTTTTT.

The chain couples TRBV3-1 to TRBJ2-5; 12 bases fit TRBD2. The CDR3 extends over 16 amino acids. J was trimmed by 5 bases and V by 4 bases; bases with no gene match: 8. Germline loops: CDR1 LGHDT, CDR2 YNNKEL (reference sequence). This CDR3 reads CASSPLGTSGSETQYF. CDR3 sequence (DNA): TGTGCCAGCAGCCCCCTGGGGACTAGCGGGTCGGAGACCCAGTACTTC.

The V call is TRBV18, the J call TRBJ2-7, with 8 bases that match TRBD2. Losses at the gene ends were 6 bases for V and 0 bases for J; bases not matched to a gene: 7. This CDR3 contains 15 residues. CDR1 KGHSH and CDR2 LQKENI come from the germline V gene. In DNA, the CDR3 is TGTGCCAGCTCGCGCGGGCGGGGGGACTCCTACGAGCAGTACTTC. Protein sequence: CASSRGRGDSYEQYF.

There are many counts of this clonotype. The genes are TRBV3-1 and TRBJ2-7; no definite D call. The CDR3 runs 11 residues. Trimming took off 8 bases at V and 5 bases at J, with 10 bases between the two ends. Germline loops: CDR1 LGHDT, CDR2 YNNKEL (reference sequence). The CDR3 region is CASSQRNEQYF. Here the CDR3 DNA reads TGTGCCAGCTCCCAGAGAAACGAGCAGTACTTC.

This sequence joins TRBV20-1 and TRBJ2-5; D is possibly TRBD2 (5 bases). CDR3 length: 13 amino acids. Germline V gene data show CDR1 as DFQATT and CDR2 as SNEGSKA (reference sequence). The V end lost 7 bases, the J end lost 5 bases, and 17 bases lay between the germline ends. CDR3 bases: TGCAGTGTTCAAGTCTGGTCGGGGGAGACCCAGTACTTC. This codes for CSVQVWSGETQYF.

This chain connects TRBV20-1 to TRBJ2-4; 13 nucleotides match TRBD2. The junction had 7 bases not matched to a gene; V was cut back by 6 bases and J by 8 bases. CDR1 is DFQATT and CDR2 is SNEGSKA in the germline V gene (reference sequence). The CDR3 sequence is 14 residues long. DNA of the CDR3: TGCAGTGCACAAGGACTAGCGGGAGCGGACATTCAGTACTTC. Amino acid sequence: CSAQGLAGADIQYF.

This clonotype has more than one count but fewer than ten. V usage is TRBV20-1 and J usage is TRBJ2-2; 7 bases match TRBD2. The CDR3 spans 15 residues. The junction had 4 bases not matched to a gene; V was cut back by 3 bases and J by 0 bases. CDR1 DFQATT and CDR2 SNEGSKA come from the germline V gene (reference sequence). CDR3 in amino acids: CSARSGTTNTGELFF. CDR3 DNA: TGCAGTGCTAGGTCCGGGACTACGAACACCGGGGAGCTGTTTTTT.

V usage is TRBV10-3 and J usage is TRBJ2-1; 10 bases agree with TRBD2. Germline V gene sequence: CDR1 ENHRY, CDR2 SYGVKD. The J segment lost 3 bases and the V segment lost 2 bases, leaving 4 bases of the junction unmatched. CDR3 length: 16 amino acids. The CDR3 protein is CAISEGLAEDYNEQFF. CDR3 sequence (DNA): TGTGCCATCAGTGAGGGACTAGCGGAAGACTACAATGAGCAGTTCTTC.

CDR3 in DNA: TGTGCCAGCAGCAACGCATGGGGGTCCAACGTCCTGACTTTC. It codes for CASSNAWGSNVLTF. V gene TRBV7-2 combines with J gene TRBJ2-6; TRBD1 or TRBD2 may be the D gene (5 bases each). This CDR3 has 14 residues. Trimming removed 5 bases at V and 8 bases at J, with 13 bases between. Germline V CDR1 and CDR2: SGHTA, FQGNSA.

The V call is TRBV20-1, the J call TRBJ2-4; no definite D call. This CDR3 is 15 amino acids long. CDR1 is DFQATT and CDR2 is SNEGSKA in the germline V gene (reference sequence). Trimming pared 3 bases from V and 0 bases from J, leaving 12 bases between. This chain's CDR3 is CSARAERLAKNIQYF. The DNA for the CDR3 is TGCAGTGCTAGGGCAGAGCGACTAGCCAAAAACATTCAGTACTTC.

This clonotype was seen only a few times. The V and J genes are TRBV29-1 and TRBJ2-3; D call uncertain. This CDR3 region has 12 residues. CDR1 is SQVTM and CDR2 is ANQGSEA in the germline V gene. The V gene lost 8 bases and the J gene lost 1 base, with 10 bases spanning the gap. The CDR3 DNA is TGCAGCACCGCGCGGCGCACAGATACGCAGTATTTT. It yields the protein CSTARRTDTQYF.

There are a few counts of this clonotype. The chain uses TRBV20-1 and TRBJ2-5; the D gene is possibly TRBD1 (5 bases). There are 12 residues in the CDR3. V was trimmed by 7 bases and J by 5 bases, leaving 14 bases between them. Germline lookup yields CDR1 DFQATT and CDR2 SNEGSKA (reference sequence). In DNA, the CDR3 is TGCAGTGGTAAGGCAGGGCTGGAGACCCAGTACTTC. As protein: CSGKAGLETQYF.

The gene calls are TRBV7-2 and TRBJ1-2, with TRBD1 as a possible D gene (6 bases). Between the trimmed V and J ends, which lost 5 bases and 9 bases, there was a span of 16 bases. The CDR3 sequence is 13 residues long. Looked up from germline, CDR1 is SGHTA and CDR2 is FQGNSA. The CDR3 DNA sequence: TGTGCCAGCAGCCTTGCGGGGGCTGATCGCTACACCTTC. Protein: CASSLAGADRYTF. Combining the CDR3 with reference TRBV7-2 and TRBJ1-2 gives the whole variable domain GAGVSQSPSNKVTEKGKDVELRCDPISGHTALYWYRQSLGQGLEFLIYFQGNSAPDKSGLPSDRFSAERTGGSVSTLTIQRTQQEDSAVYLCASSLAGADRYTFGSGTRLTVV.

The chain has TRBV20-1 and TRBJ2-2; D is possibly TRBD1 (6 bases). CDR1 and CDR2 (germline): DFQATT, SNEGSKA (reference sequence). CDR3 size: 13 residues. The CDR3 protein is CPWGRRNTGELFF. As DNA, the CDR3 is TGCCCTTGGGGGCGGCGGAACACCGGGGAGCTGTTTTTT.

This chain joins TRBV7-7 and TRBJ2-5; 8 bases map to TRBD1. V was pared by 0 bases and J by 3 bases, with 6 bases of the junction left unmatched. Germline loops: CDR1 SSHAT, CDR2 FNYEAQ (reference sequence). The CDR3 totals 16 residues. The chain's CDR3 is CASSLALGTGEETQYF. CDR3 coding DNA: TGTGCCAGCAGCTTAGCGCTAGGGACAGGTGAAGAGACCCAGTACTTC.

The chain recombines TRBV4-1 with TRBJ2-1; D is unresolved. V lost 3 bases, J lost 9 bases, and 9 bases lay in between. From germline, CDR1 is MGHRA and CDR2 YSYEKL. This CDR3 is built from 12 residues. The CDR3 is CASSHFNSEQFF. DNA for the CDR3: TGCGCCAGCAGCCATTTTAACAGTGAGCAGTTCTTC.